Listed below are T cell receptor beta chains from one sample, sequenced in a study of blood T cell repertoires in COVID-19. The method was immunoSEQ multiplex PCR; TCRdb's version includes in-frame clones alone and lacks a portion of them. The profile shows fewer than 400,000 clones, more than 75% of them singletons. Sequenced material: peripheral blood. Receptor source: a human donor in a cohort sampled during active COVID-19. Each CDR3 is given with its conserved first and last residue. D genes are given only for firm matches. Size values are once, few and many counts, or a class for expanded clones, and some rows have none.

CDR3nt	CDR3aa	d_gene	j_gene	v_gene	abundance
TGCGCCAGCAGTGTACTAGCCGGGAGGTCCCAGTACTTC	CASSVLAGRSQYF	TRBD2	TRBJ2-5	TRBV10-2	-
TGTGCCAGCAGCCACCTCACTAGCGGGAGTGACGAGCAGTACTTC	CASSHLTSGSDEQYF	TRBD2	TRBJ2-7	TRBV3-1/TRBV3-2	-
TGTGCCACCCGACTTAACTACGAGCAGTACTTC	CATRLNYEQYF	-	TRBJ2-7	TRBV28	-
TGTGCCAGCAGCGTAATTGCAGGGAAGTCCGGGGAGCTGTTTTTT	CASSVIAGKSGELFF	-	TRBJ2-2	TRBV9	-
TGTGCCAGCAGCCTAAGGATAACAGGGGGCGGAAACGAGCAGTACTTC	CASSLRITGGGNEQYF	TRBD1	TRBJ2-7	TRBV3-1/TRBV3-2	-
TGCGCCAGCAGCTTGGGTTCTCTGAACACCGGGGAGCTGTTTTTT	CASSLGSLNTGELFF	-	TRBJ2-2	TRBV5-1	-
TGTGCCAGTAGTCCCGAACTTACAGGGTATAAGCTTTACGAGCAGTACTTC	CASSPELTGYKLYEQYF	-	TRBJ2-7	TRBV19	-
TGCAGCGTTGCACAAATTGACTACGAGCAGTACTTC	CSVAQIDYEQYF	-	TRBJ2-7	TRBV29-1	-
TGTGCCAGCAGCCATGGCGGGACAGGGGTCTACGAGCAGTACTTC	CASSHGGTGVYEQYF	TRBD1	TRBJ2-7	TRBV4-2	-
TGTGCCAGCAGCTTAGACGGGACACTTGACGAGACCCAGTACTTC	CASSLDGTLDETQYF	-	TRBJ2-5	TRBV7-2	-
TGTGCCAGCAGCTTCGCAGGGAAGAATTCACCCCTCCACTTT	CASSFAGKNSPLHF	-	TRBJ1-6	TRBV5-8	-
TGCAGCGTTGAAGCTAGCGCAGATACGCAGTATTTT	CSVEASADTQYF	-	TRBJ2-3	TRBV29-1	few
TGTGCCAGCAGCTTAGACCAGGGGACTGGAAACACCATATATTTT	CASSLDQGTGNTIYF	-	TRBJ1-3	TRBV5-4	-
TGTGCCAGCAGTGGACTAGAGACAGATACGCAGTATTTT	CASSGLETDTQYF	-	TRBJ2-3	TRBV2	-
TGTGCCAGCAGTGGACTAGCGGGGTTCAATGAGCAGTTCTTC	CASSGLAGFNEQFF	TRBD2	TRBJ2-1	TRBV6-6	-
TGTGCCAGCAGGAGCCTCGGGACTAGTGTCACAGGGGCCAACGTCCTGACTTTC	CASRSLGTSVTGANVLTF	TRBD2	TRBJ2-6	TRBV11-2	once
TGTGCCAGCAGTGAGAACAGGGGGGGCTTGGGAGCTTTCTTT	CASSENRGGLGAFF	TRBD1	TRBJ1-1	TRBV28	-
TGTGCCAGCAGCGGACGGCGGGAGAGGAACACCGGGGAGCTGTTTTTT	CASSGRRERNTGELFF	TRBD2	TRBJ2-2	TRBV7-8	once
TGTGCCAGCAGTGGGACGGACAGGGGAAGCAATGAGCAGTTCTTC	CASSGTDRGSNEQFF	TRBD1	TRBJ2-1	TRBV25-1	-
TGTGCCAGCAGGAAAGGACAGGGTCTCGGGGAGCTGTTTTTT	CASRKGQGLGELFF	TRBD1	TRBJ2-2	TRBV2	-
TGTGCCTGGGCCGGGACTGGCGTTAGCACAGATACGCAGTATTTT	CAWAGTGVSTDTQYF	-	TRBJ2-3	TRBV30	once
TGTGCCACCAAAAAACCCCAGGGAGGGGGTGGTGTCGCCGGGGAGCTGTTTTTT	CATKKPQGGGGVAGELFF	-	TRBJ2-2	TRBV28	-
TGTGCCATCAGTGAGAGGGACAGTAGCAATCAGCCCCAGCATTTT	CAISERDSSNQPQHF	TRBD1	TRBJ1-5	TRBV10-3	-
TGTGCCAGTAGTATCGGACAGGGAGGGACCTCCTACAATGAGCAGTTCTTC	CASSIGQGGTSYNEQFF	-	TRBJ2-1	TRBV19	once
TGTGCCGGCAGCGGTCGGTGGCGGGAATCAAGCACAGATACGCAGTATTTT	CAGSGRWRESSTDTQYF	-	TRBJ2-3	TRBV2	-
TGCAGCGTTGAACGCGGGGAAGGAGGCCCCTACGAGCAGTACTTC	CSVERGEGGPYEQYF	-	TRBJ2-7	TRBV29-1	-
TGTGCCAGCAGCCGGGACAGCTATGGCTACACCTTC	CASSRDSYGYTF	TRBD1	TRBJ1-2	TRBV5-5	-
TGTGCCACCAGCACCCGAGCGGGGGGGCCCTACGAGCAGTACTTC	CATSTRAGGPYEQYF	TRBD2	TRBJ2-7	TRBV15	-
TGTGCCACCAGCAGAGATCCGACATTTTCCCCCATGAACACTGAAGCTTTCTTT	CATSRDPTFSPMNTEAFF	-	TRBJ1-1	TRBV15	-
TGTGCCAGCAGTTTAGGCCTCTGGAGTGGCTACACCTTC	CASSLGLWSGYTF	-	TRBJ1-2	TRBV12-3/TRBV12-4	-
TGCGCCAGCAGCCAAGATGGGGACAGGGGGGAGACCCAGTACTTC	CASSQDGDRGETQYF	TRBD1	TRBJ2-5	TRBV4-1	few
TGCAGTGCTAGTGGTAGCGGGGGGGATTTCTTCACAGATACGCAGTATTTT	CSASGSGGDFFTDTQYF	TRBD2	TRBJ2-3	TRBV20-1	-
TGTGCCAGCAGTGACCCCGACCGTAGCGTAATTTTCAATCAGCCCCAGCATTTT	CASSDPDRSVIFNQPQHF	-	TRBJ1-5	TRBV6-4	once
TGTGCCAGCAGAGACAGGGGGAACAATCAGCCCCAGCATTTT	CASRDRGNNQPQHF	TRBD1	TRBJ1-5	TRBV6-5	-
TGTGCCAGTAGTGAGGGCGGGAGCGCCTACGAGCAGTACTTC	CASSEGGSAYEQYF	TRBD2	TRBJ2-7	TRBV19	few
TGCGCCAGCAGCTTGGTACTAGCGGGGGTCCAAGAGACCCAGTACTTC	CASSLVLAGVQETQYF	TRBD2	TRBJ2-5	TRBV5-1	-
TGTGCCAGCAGTTACTTAGCGGGGACGAGAACAGATACGCAGTATTTT	CASSYLAGTRTDTQYF	TRBD2	TRBJ2-3	TRBV6-5	-
TGTGCCAGCAGCCAAGATAACAGGGGCGGCCAGTACTTC	CASSQDNRGGQYF	TRBD1	TRBJ2-5	TRBV3-1/TRBV3-2	-
TGTGCCAGCAGCACGCCAGGAAGGGAGCAGTACTTC	CASSTPGREQYF	-	TRBJ2-7	TRBV7-2	-
TGTGCCAGTAGTAGCGGGAACACCTACAATGAGCAGTTCTTC	CASSSGNTYNEQFF	-	TRBJ2-1	TRBV19	-
TGTGCCTGCGATATAGCGGGACACGCTGCAGCCCAGTACTTC	CACDIAGHAAAQYF	TRBD2	TRBJ2-5	TRBV2	-
TGTGCCAGCAGCCCGTCCCCTAACACTGAAGCTTTCTTT	CASSPSPNTEAFF	-	TRBJ1-1	TRBV3-1/TRBV3-2	-
TGTGCCAGCAGCTTAGATCTGGGGCCTAACGACGGGGGGAATGGCTACACCTTC	CASSLDLGPNDGGNGYTF	-	TRBJ1-2	TRBV11-2	-
TGCGCCAGCAGCCTGGATACAGGGAGGGTTGTTTTTGTTGAAAAACTGTTTTTT	CASSLDTGRVVFVEKLFF	-	TRBJ1-4	TRBV4-1	-
TGCGCCAGCAGCCACCGACTAGCGGGGAACACCGGGGAGCTGTTTTTT	CASSHRLAGNTGELFF	TRBD2	TRBJ2-2	TRBV5-1	-
TGTGCCAGCAGCTTAGGCACTAGCGGGGGGGCGGACCCGCAGTATTTT	CASSLGTSGGADPQYF	TRBD2	TRBJ2-3	TRBV7-2	-
TGTGCCAGCAGGACCCTCGGACAGCTCACAGATACGCAGTATTTT	CASRTLGQLTDTQYF	-	TRBJ2-3	TRBV11-2	-
TGTGCCAGCAGCTTAGGGAGGACCGGGACACAAGAGACCCAGTACTTC	CASSLGRTGTQETQYF	-	TRBJ2-5	TRBV7-9	-
TGTGCCAGCAGTCCGAACTTCTATGGCTACACCTTC	CASSPNFYGYTF	-	TRBJ1-2	TRBV6-2/TRBV6-3	-
TGTGCCAGCAGCCCGGGACAGGGGGTCTACGAGCAGTACTTC	CASSPGQGVYEQYF	TRBD1	TRBJ2-7	TRBV6-5	-
TGTGCCAGCAGTCCTATCTCGGGAAGAGGCTACGAGCAGTACTTC	CASSPISGRGYEQYF	-	TRBJ2-7	TRBV5-6	-
TGTGCCAGCAGCTTAATCCGGGGTACTGAAGCTTTCTTT	CASSLIRGTEAFF	-	TRBJ1-1	TRBV7-8	-
TGCAGTGCTAGTACCGTGACGGGGGGACGGAATGAGCAGTTCTTC	CSASTVTGGRNEQFF	TRBD2	TRBJ2-1	TRBV20-1	-
TGTGCCAGCAGACCCCCAGGGGGCGCGAATGAAAAACTGTTTTTT	CASRPPGGANEKLFF	TRBD1	TRBJ1-4	TRBV2	-